The 18 T cell receptor beta chains in this list originate from one sample, sequenced in a study of T cell responses to AZD1222 COVID-19 vaccine. TCRdb's copy holds only in-frame clones and misses some; the assay was immunoSEQ multiplex PCR. The table records about 130,000 clones, approximately 87% of them present only once. The sample in question was peripheral blood, obtained on day 0 of AZD1222 vaccination. The receptors were gathered from an adult in good health.

This chain links TRBV12-3 or TRBV12-4 with TRBJ2-3; D perhaps matches TRBD2 (7 bases). The CDR3 extends over 11 amino acids. Trimming took off 6 bases at V and 9 bases at J, with 10 bases between the two ends. Written as DNA, the CDR3 is TGTGCCAGCAGGTCGGGGGGCACGCAGTATTTT. Translation: CASRSGGTQYF.

The chain recombines TRBV6-5 with TRBJ1-1; the D gene is possibly TRBD1 (5 bases). The CDR3 extends over 14 amino acids. The germline V gene encodes CDR1 MNHEY and CDR2 SVGAGI. V dropped 6 bases and J dropped 1 base, with 12 bases sitting between them. The CDR3 region is CASSLGESNTEAFF. CDR3 in DNA: TGTGCCAGCAGCCTAGGGGAGTCGAACACTGAAGCTTTCTTT.

The chain links TRBV6-5 to TRBJ1-3; D is unclear. CDR1 is MNHEY, CDR2 SVGAGI, per germline. The CDR3 is 14 residues long. V was trimmed by 6 bases and J by 0 bases, leaving 9 bases between them. CDR3 residues: CASRADDSGNTIYF. The CDR3 region has the DNA TGTGCCAGCAGGGCGGACGACTCTGGAAACACCATATATTTT.

This chain connects TRBV28 to TRBJ2-2; D remains unclear. The germline V and J ends were trimmed by 3 bases and 5 bases, with 4 bases remaining between them. Germline V CDR1 and CDR2: MDHEN, SYDVKM. This CDR3 contains 12 residues. In DNA, the CDR3 is TGTGCCAGCAGTTTCCTAACCGGGGAGCTGTTTTTT. This codes for CASSFLTGELFF.

The V and J genes are TRBV5-1 and TRBJ1-1; D is unclear. The CDR3 spans 13 residues. CDR1 and CDR2 from the germline V gene are SGHRS and YFSETQ. The ends were cut back, 2 bases at V and 6 bases at J, with 11 bases in the middle. The DNA of the CDR3 is TGCGCCAGCAGCTTCGGTAGGGAGTCTGAAGCTTTCTTT. Protein: CASSFGRESEAFF.

The chain is built from TRBV20-1 and TRBJ2-5, with TRBD2 matching 7 bases. Germline values: CDR1 DFQATT, CDR2 SNEGSKA (reference sequence). The trim removed 5 bases at V and 4 bases at J, leaving 10 bases unmatched. This CDR3 comprises 14 residues. CDR3 amino acids: CSARGGVIGETQYF. For the CDR3, the DNA is TGCAGTGCTCGTGGGGGGGTAATAGGAGAGACCCAGTACTTC.

V usage is TRBV9 and J usage is TRBJ1-4, with D tentatively TRBD1 (6 bases). The germline V gene encodes CDR1 SGDLS and CDR2 YYNGEE. V was pared by 0 bases and J by 7 bases, with 13 bases between. This CDR3 contains 15 residues. This CDR3 is CASSVEGGKAEKLFF. CDR3 coding DNA: TGTGCCAGCAGCGTAGAAGGGGGTAAAGCTGAAAAACTGTTTTTT.

The rearrangement joins TRBV2 to TRBJ2-2; no reliable D call. This CDR3 contains 13 residues. CDR1 SNHLY and CDR2 FYNNEI come from the germline V gene. Trimming pared 6 bases from V and 1 base from J, leaving 6 bases between. CDR3 residues: CASRRMNTGELFF. The CDR3 nucleotides are TGTGCCAGCAGAAGAATGAACACCGGGGAGCTGTTTTTT.

The chain links TRBV18 to TRBJ2-2; the D call may be TRBD1 or TRBD2 (5 bases each). CDR3 length equals 14 residues. V lost 4 bases to trimming and J lost 6 bases, with 12 bases between them. CDR1 KGHSH and CDR2 LQKENI come from the germline V gene. The CDR3 spells CASSQPGRPGELFF. The CDR3 DNA sequence: TGTGCCAGCTCACAGCCGGGACGGCCCGGGGAGCTGTTTTTT. The full variable domain, its missing parts supplied by reference TRBV18 and TRBJ2-2, is NAGVMQNPRHLVRRRGQEARLRCSPMKGHSHVYWYRQLPEEGLKFMVYLQKENIIDESGMPKERFSAEFPKEGPSILRIQQVVRGDSAAYFCASSQPGRPGELFFGEGSRLTVL.

The chain joins TRBV27 to TRBJ2-1, with TRBD2 identical over 7 bases. The CDR3 length is 16 residues. V shed 5 bases and J 0 bases; nucleotides not matched to a gene: 7. Germline V lookup: CDR1 MNHEY, CDR2 SMNVEV (reference sequence). CDR3 DNA: TGTGCCAGCAGTACATTAGCGGGTTTCTCCTACAATGAGCAGTTCTTC. Protein: CASSTLAGFSYNEQFF.

The chain carries TRBV2 and TRBJ2-1, with D perhaps TRBD2 (6 bases). Per germline, CDR1 SNHLY and CDR2 FYNNEI. Trimming left V 6 bases short and J 3 bases short, with 6 bases between. The CDR3 contains 12 residues. CDR3 residues: CASRRDYNEQFF. CDR3 bases: TGTGCCAGCAGGCGGGACTACAATGAGCAGTTCTTC. The complete variable domain, with remaining parts taken from reference TRBV2 and TRBJ2-1, reads EPEVTQTPSHQVTQMGQEVILRCVPISNHLYFYWYRQILGQKVEFLVSFYNNEISEKSEIFDDQFSVERPDGSNFTLKIRSTKLEDSAMYFCASRRDYNEQFFGPGTRLTVL.

V is TRBV6-1 and J is TRBJ1-2; 8 positions match TRBD1. V lost 4 bases and J lost 4; bases outside the gene matches: 11. The CDR3 has 16 residues. The germline V gene encodes CDR1 MNHNS and CDR2 SASEGT. The CDR3 DNA sequence: TGTGCCAGCAGTGTGGGGACAGGACCCGGCACCTATGGCTACACCTTC. Amino acid sequence: CASSVGTGPGTYGYTF.

This clone was seen just once. This chain links TRBV3-1 (or the pseudogene TRBV3-2) with TRBJ1-1; 9 bases are a match to TRBD1. V dropped 4 bases and J dropped 4; count of bases not matched to a gene: 10. The CDR3 is made up of 16 amino acids. Germline values: CDR1 LGHDT, CDR2 YNNKEL (reference sequence). The CDR3: CASSLGQGGGGTEAFF. The DNA of the CDR3 is TGTGCCAGCAGCCTGGGACAGGGTGGAGGTGGCACTGAAGCTTTCTTT.

The J gene is TRBJ2-7, the V gene TRBV6-1; 8 positions agree with TRBD1. This CDR3 contains 16 residues. The trim removed 2 bases at V and 4 bases at J, leaving 10 bases unmatched. Germline CDR1 MNHNS, CDR2 SASEGT. The CDR3 loop reads CASSEQGALGWYEQYF. CDR3 bases: TGTGCCAGCAGTGAACAGGGGGCCCTAGGATGGTACGAGCAGTACTTC.

This clone was picked up one time. The rearrangement joins TRBV3-1 (or the pseudogene TRBV3-2) to TRBJ2-7, with TRBD1 identical over 7 bases. This CDR3 is built from 14 residues. V shed 1 base and J 2 bases; nucleotides not matched to a gene: 2. CDR1 and CDR2 (germline): LGHDT, YNNKEL (reference sequence). This chain's CDR3 is CASSQGQGPYEQYF. The CDR3 DNA reads TGTGCCAGCAGCCAAGGACAGGGACCCTACGAGCAGTACTTC.

This clone came up once. The chain has TRBV6-5 and TRBJ1-2; tentative D call: TRBD1 (5 bases). The CDR3 is made up of 14 amino acids. Germline CDR1 is MNHEY and CDR2 is SVGAGI. V was pared by 2 bases and J by 4 bases, with 11 bases between. This CDR3 is CASSYGTGSYGYTF. CDR3 in DNA: TGTGCCAGCAGTTACGGAACAGGATCCTATGGCTACACCTTC.

The V and J genes are TRBV7-9 and TRBJ1-2; a weak D match, TRBD1 (5 bases). CDR3 length: 15 amino acids. V dropped 0 bases and J dropped 2 bases, with 10 bases sitting between them. CDR1 is SEHNR and CDR2 is FQNEAQ in the germline V gene (reference sequence). Written as DNA, the CDR3 is TGTGCCAGCAGCTTAGCGGTGGCAGGGAACTATGGCTACACCTTC. This gives the protein CASSLAVAGNYGYTF.

The gene calls are TRBV6-5 and TRBJ1-6, with TRBD1 matching over 10 bases. CDR1 MNHEY and CDR2 SVGAGI come from the germline V gene. This CDR3 comprises 15 residues. With 7 bases clipped from V and 8 bases from J, the junction kept 8 bases outside the gene matches. The CDR3 nucleotides read TGTGCCAGCACCACCCTAGGGACAGGGGATTCACCCCTCCACTTT. As protein: CASTTLGTGDSPLHF.